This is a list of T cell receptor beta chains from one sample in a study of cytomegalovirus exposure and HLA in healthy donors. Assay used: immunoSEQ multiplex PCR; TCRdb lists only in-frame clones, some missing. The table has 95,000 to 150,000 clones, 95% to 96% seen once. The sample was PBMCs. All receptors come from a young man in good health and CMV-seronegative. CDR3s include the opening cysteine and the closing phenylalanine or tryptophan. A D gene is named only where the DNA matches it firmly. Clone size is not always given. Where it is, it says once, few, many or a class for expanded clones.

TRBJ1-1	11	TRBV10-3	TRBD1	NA	TGTGCCACCCAGGGGGACACTGAAGCTTTCTTT	CATQGDTEAFF
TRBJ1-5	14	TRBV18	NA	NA	TGTGCCAGCTCACCTGGACACCCCAATCAGCCCCAGCATTTT	CASSPGHPNQPQHF
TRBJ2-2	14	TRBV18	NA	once	TGTGCCAGCTCACCGGCGGGGAACACCGGGGAGCTGTTTTTT	CASSPAGNTGELFF
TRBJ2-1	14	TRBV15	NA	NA	TGTGCCACCAGCAGGGACTTTCGCTACAATGAGCAGTTCTTC	CATSRDFRYNEQFF
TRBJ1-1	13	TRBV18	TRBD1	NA	TGTGCCAGCTCACCGGGACAGGGTCTAGGAGCTTTCTTT	CASSPGQGLGAFF
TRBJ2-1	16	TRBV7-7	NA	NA	TGTGCCAGCAGCTCCAATCGTGCGTTCTCCTACAATGAGCAGTTCTTC	CASSSNRAFSYNEQFF
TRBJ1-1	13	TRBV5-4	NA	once	TGTGCCAGCTCCCCTGGGGGGTACACTGAAGCTTTCTTT	CASSPGGYTEAFF
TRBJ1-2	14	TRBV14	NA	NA	TGTGCCAGCAGCCCCTTGGCAGGGAAGTATGGCTACACCTTC	CASSPLAGKYGYTF
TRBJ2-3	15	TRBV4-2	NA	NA	TGTGCCAGCAGCCGCAGCGAGGGAGATGTAGATACGCAGTATTTT	CASSRSEGDVDTQYF
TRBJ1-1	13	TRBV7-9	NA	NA	TGTGCCAGCAACGTGGCCCCTCGGGAAGAAGCTTTCTTT	CASNVAPREEAFF
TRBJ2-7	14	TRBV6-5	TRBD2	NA	TGTGCCAGCAGGAGGCGGGAGGGCCTTTACGAGCAGTACTTC	CASRRREGLYEQYF
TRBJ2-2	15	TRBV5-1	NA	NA	TGCGCCAGCAGCTTGGAACAGACGGGAACCGGGGAGCTGTTTTTT	CASSLEQTGTGELFF
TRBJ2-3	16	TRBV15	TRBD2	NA	TGTGCCACCAGCAGAGATCTGCTAGCGGGAGGAGATACGCAGTATTTT	CATSRDLLAGGDTQYF
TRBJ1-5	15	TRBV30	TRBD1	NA	TGTGCCTGGAGTGAGGAGGGGGCTGGCAATCAGCCCCAGCATTTT	CAWSEEGAGNQPQHF
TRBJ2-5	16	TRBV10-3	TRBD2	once	TGTGCCATCAGGGACTCTAGCGGGGGCCTTAAAGAGACCCAGTACTTC	CAIRDSSGGLKETQYF
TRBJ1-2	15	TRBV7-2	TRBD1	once	TGTGCCAGCAGCTTAGCCTTACAGGGGGCGGCTGGCTACACCTTC	CASSLALQGAAGYTF
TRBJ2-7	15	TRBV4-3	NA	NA	TGCGCCAGCAGCCAATTAGATAGGGCAGGTGAGGGGCAGTACTTC	CASSQLDRAGEGQYF
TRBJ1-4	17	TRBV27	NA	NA	TGTGCCAGCAGTCCCTTGGGCACCCGAACAACTAATGAAAAACTGTTTTTT	CASSPLGTRTTNEKLFF
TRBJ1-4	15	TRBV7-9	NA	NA	TGTGCCAGCAGCTCCCAGACAGCAACTAATGAAAAACTGTTTTTT	CASSSQTATNEKLFF
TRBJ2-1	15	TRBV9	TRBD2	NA	TGTGCCAGCAGCGAACCGGGACTAGCTGGGAATGAGCAGTTCTTC	CASSEPGLAGNEQFF